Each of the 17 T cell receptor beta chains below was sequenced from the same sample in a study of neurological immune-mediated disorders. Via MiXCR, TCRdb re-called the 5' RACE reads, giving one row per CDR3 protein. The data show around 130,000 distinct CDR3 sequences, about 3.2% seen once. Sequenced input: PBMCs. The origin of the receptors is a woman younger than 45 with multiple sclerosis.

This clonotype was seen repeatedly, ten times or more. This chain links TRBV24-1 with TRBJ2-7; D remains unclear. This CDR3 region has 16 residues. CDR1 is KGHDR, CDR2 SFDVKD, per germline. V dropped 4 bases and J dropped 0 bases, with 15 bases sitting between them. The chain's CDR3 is CATSDPERRSSYEQYF. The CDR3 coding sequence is TGTGCCACCAGTGACCCCGAACGGCGATCCTCCTACGAGCAGTACTTC.

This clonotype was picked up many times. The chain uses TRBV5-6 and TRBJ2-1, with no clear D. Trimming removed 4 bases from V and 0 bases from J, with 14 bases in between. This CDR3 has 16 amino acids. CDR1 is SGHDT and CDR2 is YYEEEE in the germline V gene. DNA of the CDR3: TGTGCCAGCAGCAATATAGTTAGTTCCTCCTACAATGAGCAGTTCTTC. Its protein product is CASSNIVSSSYNEQFF.

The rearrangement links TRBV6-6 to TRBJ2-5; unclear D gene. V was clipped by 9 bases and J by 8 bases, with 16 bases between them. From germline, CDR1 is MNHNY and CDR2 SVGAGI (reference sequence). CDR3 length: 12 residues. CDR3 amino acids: CARSFDGDTQYF. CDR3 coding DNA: TGTGCCAGGTCTTTTGACGGTGATACCCAGTACTTC.

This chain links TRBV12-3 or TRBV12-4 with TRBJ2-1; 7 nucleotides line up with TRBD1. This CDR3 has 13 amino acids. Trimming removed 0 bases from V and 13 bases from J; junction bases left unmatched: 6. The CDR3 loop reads CASSLATGTVQFF. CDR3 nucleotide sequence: TGTGCCAGCAGTTTAGCCACCGGGACAGTACAGTTCTTC.

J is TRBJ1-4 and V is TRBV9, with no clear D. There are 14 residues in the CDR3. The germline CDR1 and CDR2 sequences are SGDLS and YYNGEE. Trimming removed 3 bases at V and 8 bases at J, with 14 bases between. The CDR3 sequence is CASSASPPGEKLFF. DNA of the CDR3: TGTGCCAGCAGCGCCTCCCCGCCGGGGGAAAAACTGTTTTTT. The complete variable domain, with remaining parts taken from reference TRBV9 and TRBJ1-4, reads DSGVTQTPKHLITATGQRVTLRCSPRSGDLSVYWYQQSLDQGLQFLIQYYNGEERAKGNILERFSAQQFPDLHSELNLSSLELGDSALYFCASSASPPGEKLFFGSGTQLSVL.

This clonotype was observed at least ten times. The CDR3 sequence: CASSLGPTTYEQYF. CDR3 DNA: TGTGCCAGCAGCTTAGGTCCCACGACCTACGAGCAGTACTTC. The chain couples TRBV7-8 to TRBJ2-7; no reliable D call. Between the trimmed V and J ends, which lost 1 base and 2 bases, there was a span of 9 bases. This CDR3 contains 14 residues. The germline gives CDR1 SGHVS, CDR2 FQNEAQ.

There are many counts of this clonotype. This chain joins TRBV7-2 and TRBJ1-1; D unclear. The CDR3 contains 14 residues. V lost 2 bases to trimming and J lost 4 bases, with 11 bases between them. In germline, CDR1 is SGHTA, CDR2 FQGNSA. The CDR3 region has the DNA TGTGCCAGCAGCTTAACTCGGCCTGGCACTGAAGCTTTCTTT. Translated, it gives CASSLTRPGTEAFF. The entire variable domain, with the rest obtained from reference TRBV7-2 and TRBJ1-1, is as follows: GAGVSQSPSNKVTEKGKDVELRCDPISGHTALYWYRQSLGQGLEFLIYFQGNSAPDKSGLPSDRFSAERTGGSVSTLTIQRTQQEDSAVYLCASSLTRPGTEAFFGQGTRLTVV.

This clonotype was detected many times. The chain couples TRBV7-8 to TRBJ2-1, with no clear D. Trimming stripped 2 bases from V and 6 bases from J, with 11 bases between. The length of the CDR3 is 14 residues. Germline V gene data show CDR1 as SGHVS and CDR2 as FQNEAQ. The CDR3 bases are TGTGCCAGCAGCTTACTGCGGAACCCCAATGAGCAGTTCTTC. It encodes CASSLLRNPNEQFF.

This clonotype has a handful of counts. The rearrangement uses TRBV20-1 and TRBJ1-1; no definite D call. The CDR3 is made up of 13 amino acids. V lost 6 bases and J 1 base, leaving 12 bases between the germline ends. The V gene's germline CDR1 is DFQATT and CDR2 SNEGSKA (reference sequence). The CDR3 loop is CSAPGPRNTEAFF. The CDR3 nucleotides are TGCAGTGCGCCTGGACCGCGGAACACTGAAGCTTTCTTT.

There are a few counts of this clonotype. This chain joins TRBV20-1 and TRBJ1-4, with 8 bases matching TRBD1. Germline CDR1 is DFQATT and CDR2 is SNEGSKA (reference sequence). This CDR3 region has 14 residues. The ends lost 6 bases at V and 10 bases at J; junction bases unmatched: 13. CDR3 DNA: TGCAGTGCCCCTTCGGACAGGGTTTACGGAAAACTGTTTTTT. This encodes CSAPSDRVYGKLFF.

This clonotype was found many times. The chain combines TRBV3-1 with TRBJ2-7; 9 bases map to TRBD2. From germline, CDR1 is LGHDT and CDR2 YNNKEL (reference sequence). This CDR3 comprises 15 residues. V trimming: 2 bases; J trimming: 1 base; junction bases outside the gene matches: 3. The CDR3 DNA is TGTGCCAGCAGCCAATGGCTAGCGGGATCCTACGAGCAGTACTTC. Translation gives CASSQWLAGSYEQYF.

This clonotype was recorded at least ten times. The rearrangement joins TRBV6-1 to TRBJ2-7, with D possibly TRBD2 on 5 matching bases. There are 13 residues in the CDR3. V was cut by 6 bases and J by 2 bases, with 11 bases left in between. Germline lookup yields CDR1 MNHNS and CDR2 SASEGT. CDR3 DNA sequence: TGTGCCAGCAGAGAAACCGGGACCTACGAGCAGTACTTC. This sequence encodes CASRETGTYEQYF.

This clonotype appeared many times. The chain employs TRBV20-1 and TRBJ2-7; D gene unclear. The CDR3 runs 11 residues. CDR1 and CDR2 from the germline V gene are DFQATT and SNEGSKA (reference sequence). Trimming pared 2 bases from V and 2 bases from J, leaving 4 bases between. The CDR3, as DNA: TGCAGTGCTAGATTGACCTACGAGCAGTACTTC. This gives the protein CSARLTYEQYF.

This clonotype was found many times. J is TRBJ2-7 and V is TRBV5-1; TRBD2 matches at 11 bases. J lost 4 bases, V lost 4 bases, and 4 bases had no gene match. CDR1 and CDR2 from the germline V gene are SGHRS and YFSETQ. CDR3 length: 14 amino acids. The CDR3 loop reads CASSPTSGRYEQYF. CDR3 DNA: TGCGCCAGCAGCCCAACTAGCGGGAGATACGAGCAGTACTTC.

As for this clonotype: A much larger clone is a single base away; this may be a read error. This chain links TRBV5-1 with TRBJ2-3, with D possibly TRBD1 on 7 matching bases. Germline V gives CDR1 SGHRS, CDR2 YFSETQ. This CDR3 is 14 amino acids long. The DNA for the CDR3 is TGCACCAGCAACCAGGGGGGTAGCACAGATACGCAGTATTTT. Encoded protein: CTSNQGGSTDTQYF.

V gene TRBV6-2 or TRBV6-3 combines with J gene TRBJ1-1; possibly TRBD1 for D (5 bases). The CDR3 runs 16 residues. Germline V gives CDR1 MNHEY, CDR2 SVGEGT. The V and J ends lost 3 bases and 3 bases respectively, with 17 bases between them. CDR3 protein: CASSYSPGRIDTEAFF. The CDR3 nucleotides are TGTGCCAGCAGTTATTCGCCAGGGCGAATCGACACTGAAGCTTTCTTT.

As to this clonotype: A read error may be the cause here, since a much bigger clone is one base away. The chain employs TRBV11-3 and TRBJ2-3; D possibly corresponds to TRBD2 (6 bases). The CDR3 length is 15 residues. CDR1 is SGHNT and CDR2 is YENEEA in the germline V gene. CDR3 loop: CVSSRGGGGTDTQYF. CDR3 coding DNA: TGTGTCAGCAGCCGGGGCGGCGGGGGCACAGATACGCAGTATTTT.